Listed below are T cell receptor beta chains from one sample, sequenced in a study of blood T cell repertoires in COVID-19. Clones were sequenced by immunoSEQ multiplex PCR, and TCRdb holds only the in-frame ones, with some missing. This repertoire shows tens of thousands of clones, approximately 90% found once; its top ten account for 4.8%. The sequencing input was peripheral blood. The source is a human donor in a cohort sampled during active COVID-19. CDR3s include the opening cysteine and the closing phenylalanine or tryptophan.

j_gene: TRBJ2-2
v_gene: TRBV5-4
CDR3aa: CASSSQREGAGELFF

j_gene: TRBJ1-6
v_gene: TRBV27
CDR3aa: CASSFSGTVHPPLHF

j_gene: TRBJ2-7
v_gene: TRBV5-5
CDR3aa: CASSSGSSPPPRGEQYF

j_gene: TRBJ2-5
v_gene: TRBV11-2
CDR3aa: CASSPGTGGETQYF

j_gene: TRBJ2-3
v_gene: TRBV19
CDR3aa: CASSTKTVFDTQYF

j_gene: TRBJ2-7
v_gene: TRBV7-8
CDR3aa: CASSRGLAGVIHEQYF

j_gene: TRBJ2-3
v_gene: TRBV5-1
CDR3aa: CASSLGHETSADTQYF

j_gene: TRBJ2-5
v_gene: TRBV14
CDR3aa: CASRASGQGPWTQYF

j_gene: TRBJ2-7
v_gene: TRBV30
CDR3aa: CAWRNLRTSATYEQYF

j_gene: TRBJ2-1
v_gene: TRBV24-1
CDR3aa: CATSEIKGQNNEQFF

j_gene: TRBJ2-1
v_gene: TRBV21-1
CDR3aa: CASSKGERAGYNEQFF

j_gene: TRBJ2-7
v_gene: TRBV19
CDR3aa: CASSSRDRDYEQYF

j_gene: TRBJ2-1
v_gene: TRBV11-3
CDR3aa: CASKGGGKNEQFF

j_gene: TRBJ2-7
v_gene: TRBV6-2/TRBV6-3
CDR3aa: CASSSGTGGYEQYF

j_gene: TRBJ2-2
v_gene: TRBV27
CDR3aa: CASIPGGGTNLNTGELFF

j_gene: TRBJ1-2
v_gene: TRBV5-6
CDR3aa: CASSLARDGYTF

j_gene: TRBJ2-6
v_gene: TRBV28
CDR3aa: CASSPGLRSGANVLTF

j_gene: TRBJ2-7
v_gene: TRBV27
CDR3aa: CASSLSRAYEQYF

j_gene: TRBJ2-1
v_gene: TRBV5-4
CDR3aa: CASSLSYNEQFF

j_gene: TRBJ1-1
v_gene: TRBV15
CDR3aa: CATSTFYSTEAFF

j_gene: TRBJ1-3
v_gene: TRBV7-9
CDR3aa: CASRGAGSGNTIYF

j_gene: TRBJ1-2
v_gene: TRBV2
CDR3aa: CASSEQGRDYGYTF

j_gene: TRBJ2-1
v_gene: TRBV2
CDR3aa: CASRGSTAYNEQFF

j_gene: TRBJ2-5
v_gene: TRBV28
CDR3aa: CASSLPGQGLETQYF

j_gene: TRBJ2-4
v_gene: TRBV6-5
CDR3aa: CASRSDGGRNIQYF

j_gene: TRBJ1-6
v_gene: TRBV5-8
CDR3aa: CASSWGQQPLHF

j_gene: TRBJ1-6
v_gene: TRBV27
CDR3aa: CASSLAGSRSPLHF

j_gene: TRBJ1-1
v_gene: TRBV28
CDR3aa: CASSPHVGGRMNTEAFF

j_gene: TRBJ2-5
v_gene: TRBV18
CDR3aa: CASSPPDLRQETQYF

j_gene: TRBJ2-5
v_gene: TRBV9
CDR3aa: CASSVAPFETQYF

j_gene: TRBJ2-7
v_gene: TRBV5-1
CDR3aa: CASSPDRSRPYEQYF

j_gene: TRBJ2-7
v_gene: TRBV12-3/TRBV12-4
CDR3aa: CASNYDSYEQYF

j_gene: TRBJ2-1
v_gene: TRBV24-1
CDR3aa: CATSGRTSGSSYNEQFF

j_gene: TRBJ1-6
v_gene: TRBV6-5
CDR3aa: CASRQIGGHSPLHF

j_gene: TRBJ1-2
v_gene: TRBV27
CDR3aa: CASSSPTGAVANYGYTF

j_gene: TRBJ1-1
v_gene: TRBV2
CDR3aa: CASSEVRGGPNTEAFF

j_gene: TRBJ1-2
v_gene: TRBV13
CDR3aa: CASSDTGGSYGYTF

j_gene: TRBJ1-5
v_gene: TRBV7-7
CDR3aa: CASSLGDTGVFCNQPQHF

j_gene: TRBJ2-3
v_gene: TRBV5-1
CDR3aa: CASSYNPPSGTRTDTQYF

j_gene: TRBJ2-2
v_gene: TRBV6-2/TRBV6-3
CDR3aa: CASSPQVVWDTGELFF

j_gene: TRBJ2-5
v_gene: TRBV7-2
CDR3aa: CASSLATSRETQYF

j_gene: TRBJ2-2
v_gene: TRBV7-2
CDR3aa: CASSVGTSGRRLTGELFF

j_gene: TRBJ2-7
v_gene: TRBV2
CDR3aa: CASHRVDGYEQYF

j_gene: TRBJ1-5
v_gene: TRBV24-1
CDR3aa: CATSEGTGDQPQHF

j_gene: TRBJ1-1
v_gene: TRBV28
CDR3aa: CASSSPPRQGLAFF

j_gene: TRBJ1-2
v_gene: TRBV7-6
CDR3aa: CASSSTGLGGYTF

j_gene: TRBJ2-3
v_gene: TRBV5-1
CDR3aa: CASSLVGQGATDTQYF

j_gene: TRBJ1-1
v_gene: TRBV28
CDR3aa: CASSSGGRTEAFF

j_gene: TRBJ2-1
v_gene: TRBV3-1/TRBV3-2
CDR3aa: CASSQAAGEYNEQFF